What follows are 13 T cell receptor beta chains derived from one specimen sequenced in a study of blood T cell repertoires in COVID-19. Repertoires were generated with immunoSEQ multiplex PCR, while TCRdb's copy carries only in-frame clones and drops some. Of some 200,000 clones listed, around 80% are singletons. Input material: peripheral blood. These receptors came from a woman in her 70s with acute or convalescent COVID-19.

This chain links TRBV5-4 with TRBJ2-1, with 9 bases identical to TRBD1. The CDR3 is made up of 15 amino acids. The trim removed 4 bases at V and 1 base at J, leaving 3 bases unmatched. Germline V gene lookup returns CDR1 SGHNT and CDR2 YYREEE (reference sequence). The CDR3 loop reads CASSRQGGSYNEQFF. CDR3 bases: TGTGCCAGCAGCCGACAGGGGGGATCCTACAATGAGCAGTTCTTC.

The chain links TRBV7-6 to TRBJ2-3, with 11 bases matching TRBD2. Germline V gene lookup returns CDR1 SGHVS and CDR2 FNYEAQ. CDR3 length: 18 amino acids. Losses at the gene ends were 0 bases for V and 2 bases for J; bases not matched to a gene: 7. The chain's CDR3 is CASSLAMASGGNTDTQYF. CDR3 in DNA: TGTGCCAGCAGCTTAGCGATGGCTAGCGGGGGGAACACAGATACGCAGTATTTT.

The J gene is TRBJ1-5, the V gene TRBV19; D is unclear. This CDR3 has 15 amino acids. Looked up from germline, CDR1 is LNHDA and CDR2 is SQIVND (reference sequence). V gave up 1 base and J gave up 3 bases, with 10 bases separating them. The CDR3, as DNA: TGTGCCAGTAGTATAGGAGGAGGACTCAATCAGCCCCAGCATTTT. This sequence encodes CASSIGGGLNQPQHF. Supplemented by reference TRBV19 and TRBJ1-5, the full variable domain reads DGGITQSPKYLFRKEGQNVTLSCEQNLNHDAMYWYRQDPGQGLRLIYYSQIVNDFQKGDIAEGYSVSREKKESFPLTVTSAQKNPTAFYLCASSIGGGLNQPQHFGDGTRLSIL.

The chain uses TRBV4-3 and TRBJ2-3; maybe TRBD1 (6 bases). Germline V CDR1 and CDR2: LGHNA, YSLEER. The V gene lost 1 base and the J gene lost 10 bases, with 12 bases spanning the gap. This CDR3 is 13 amino acids long. DNA of the CDR3: TGCGCCAGCAGCCAAGGCGAACAGGGAGCGCAGTATTTT. Its translation: CASSQGEQGAQYF.

The chain is built from TRBV27 and TRBJ2-7; 11 positions agree with TRBD1. The germline CDR1 and CDR2 sequences are MNHEY and SMNVEV (reference sequence). The CDR3 loop spans 14 amino acids. V shed 8 bases and J 4 bases; nucleotides not matched to a gene: 7. The CDR3 bases are TGTGCCAGCTGGACAGGGGGCCTTATTTACGAGCAGTACTTC. This gives the protein CASWTGGLIYEQYF.

The chain carries TRBV11-2 and TRBJ1-6; D uncertain. CDR1 SGHAT and CDR2 FQNNGV come from the germline V gene. The CDR3 length is 12 residues. V was pared by 2 bases and J by 9 bases, with 5 bases between. This chain's CDR3 is CASSLSFSPLHF. The CDR3 DNA reads TGTGCCAGCAGCTTATCCTTTTCACCCCTCCACTTT.

This chain's CDR3 is CASSEAIATFTDTQYF. In DNA form, the CDR3 reads TGTGCCAGCAGTGAAGCTATCGCTACCTTCACAGATACGCAGTATTTT. The J gene is TRBJ2-3, the V gene TRBV6-1, with no clear D. The V gene's germline CDR1 is MNHNS and CDR2 SASEGT. V was shortened by 0 bases and J by 2 bases, with 12 bases between the two germline ends. The CDR3 loop spans 16 amino acids.

The chain uses TRBV6-5 and TRBJ2-7; 7 nucleotides match TRBD1. V lost 8 bases, J lost 4 bases, and 5 bases stayed unmatched. Germline V gene sequence: CDR1 MNHEY, CDR2 SVGAGI. The CDR3 sequence is 12 residues long. CDR3 sequence reads: CASAWDRYEQYV. CDR3 bases: TGTGCCAGCGCCTGGGACAGATACGAGCAGTACGTC.

This sequence joins TRBV2 and TRBJ2-5; 8 nucleotides align to TRBD1. The CDR3 runs to 11 residues. With 5 bases clipped from V and 9 bases from J, the junction kept 2 bases outside the gene matches. CDR1 and CDR2 from the germline V gene are SNHLY and FYNNEI. The chain's CDR3 is CASSPGGPQYF. CDR3 in DNA: TGTGCCAGCAGTCCAGGGGGCCCCCAGTACTTC.

V and J are TRBV18 and TRBJ2-3, with 8 bases that match TRBD1. The CDR3 length is 15 residues. V dropped 6 bases and J dropped 2; count of bases not matched to a gene: 7. CDR1 is KGHSH, CDR2 LQKENI, per germline. CDR3 in amino acids: CASSPRQGNTDTQYF. CDR3 in DNA: TGTGCCAGCTCTCCTCGACAGGGGAACACAGATACGCAGTATTTT.

The chain uses TRBV9 and TRBJ1-3; 9 bases match TRBD1. This CDR3 spans 14 amino acids. With 3 bases clipped from V and 4 bases from J, the junction kept 2 bases outside the gene matches. CDR1 and CDR2 from the germline V gene are SGDLS and YYNGEE. The CDR3 here is CASSATGGGNTIYF. The CDR3 DNA reads TGTGCCAGCAGCGCGACAGGGGGAGGAAACACCATATATTTT.

J is TRBJ2-7 and V is TRBV2; D is unclear. CDR3 size: 13 residues. V lost 7 bases and J 6 bases, leaving 16 bases between the germline ends. Germline CDR1 is SNHLY and CDR2 is FYNNEI. DNA for the CDR3: TGTGCCAGCACTTCGAGAACAGCCCTCGAGCAGTACTTC. It codes for CASTSRTALEQYF.

The chain couples TRBV25-1 to TRBJ1-3, with D possibly matching TRBD1 (5 bases). Germline V lookup: CDR1 MGHDK, CDR2 SYGVNS. Trimming pared 7 bases from V and 0 bases from J, leaving 19 bases between. This CDR3 comprises 17 residues. The CDR3 loop reads CASTPGQGKNSGNTIYF. The DNA of the CDR3 is TGTGCCAGCACCCCAGGGCAGGGTAAAAACTCTGGAAACACCATATATTTT.